This T cell receptor beta chain is drawn from a study of CD8+CD57+ T cells in acquired aplastic anemia. On the study more broadly: Recorded DNA amounts for sorted CD4+ and CD8+ cells had an average of roughly 3.4 ug. The study, taken as a whole, reports: Between patients and controls, 25 to 30 CD8+ CDR3 sequences were found in common. With respect to CD8+ Simpson's diversity, patients and controls did not differ significantly.

The table lists this clonotype with a few counts. Its antigen is currently unknown. All sequencing subjects had displayed CD8+CD57+ cell expansion on flow cytometry. TCR beta VDJ and CDR3 profiles were obtained from a genomic DNA template. TCRdb re-called the reads with MiXCR, one entry per CDR3 protein. Of 310,000 or so distinct CDR3 sequences in the sample, under 65% were seen once. The CDR3 runs 13 residues. Germline CDR1 and CDR2: SGHDN and FVKESK. Deletions cut 4 bases from V and 5 bases from J, with 11 bases between. The chain recombines TRBV14 with TRBJ2-5, with a weak D call TRBD2 (5 bases). The sequenced sample consisted of sorted CD4+, CD8+, or CD8+CD57+ T cells (not recorded which) from PBMCs. The sequence derives from a human donor with aplastic anemia. CDR3 region: CASSPGLMETQYF. As DNA, the CDR3 is TGTGCCAGCAGCCCCGGACTGATGGAGACCCAGTACTTC.